The sequence of this T cell receptor (beta chain) was determined in a study of T-cell reconstitution after alpha-beta-depleted transplantation in children. Unique molecular identifiers were used in preparing the TCRbeta library. Via MiXCR, TCRdb re-called the PCR reads, giving one row per CDR3 protein. The sample records over 400,000 distinct CDR3 sequences, approximately 13% being singletons. The germline V gene has CDR1 DFQATT and CDR2 SNEGSKA (reference sequence). J was trimmed by 0 bases and V by 8 bases; bases with no gene match: 11. The CDR3 extends over 15 amino acids. This clonotype was seen a handful of times.

The genes are TRBV20-1 and TRBJ2-5, with 8 bases lining up with TRBD2. The source of this sequence is a human donor who donated a stem cell graft to a child with combined immunodeficiency. This specimen consisted of PBMCs from the stem cell graft donor, obtained from the stem cell graft. The DNA of the CDR3 is TGCAGTCTACTTAGCGGGGAAGAGTACCAAGAGACCCAGTACTTC. It is translated as CSLLSGEEYQETQYF.